This T cell receptor beta chain appears in the sequencing data of a study of technical replicates of blood from several donors. This table comes from immunoSEQ multiplex PCR, and its TCRdb copy is limited to in-frame clones, with some not included. The sample lists approximately 73,000 clones, over 80% occurring once. The V and J ends lost 8 bases and 5 bases respectively, with 11 bases between them. CDR3 size: 11 residues. Germline CDR1 SQVTM, CDR2 ANQGSEA. Source material: T cells isolated from PBMCs. This chain uses TRBV29-1 with TRBJ2-3; unclear D gene. The source of this sequence is a human donor in good health. The chain's CDR3 is CSLISGDTQYF. CDR3 in DNA: TGCAGCTTAATCTCGGGAGATACGCAGTATTTT.